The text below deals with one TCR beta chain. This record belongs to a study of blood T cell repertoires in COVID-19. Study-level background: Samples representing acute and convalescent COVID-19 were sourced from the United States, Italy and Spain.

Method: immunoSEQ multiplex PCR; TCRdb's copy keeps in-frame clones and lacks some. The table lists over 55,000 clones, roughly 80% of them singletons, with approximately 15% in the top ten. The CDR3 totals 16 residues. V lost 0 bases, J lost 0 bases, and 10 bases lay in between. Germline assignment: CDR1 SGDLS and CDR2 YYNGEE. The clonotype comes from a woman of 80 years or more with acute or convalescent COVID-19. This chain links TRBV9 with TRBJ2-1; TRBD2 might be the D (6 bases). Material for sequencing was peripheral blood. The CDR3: CASSVENGSSYNEQFF. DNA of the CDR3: TGTGCCAGCAGCGTAGAAAACGGGAGCTCCTACAATGAGCAGTTCTTC.